Sequencing of this T cell receptor beta chain was carried out in a study of CD8 T cells in Susac syndrome. RNA, at 0.5 to 1 ug, was reverse transcribed with random hexamers. It was immunoSEQ multiplex PCR that amplified TCR beta CDR3 across 54 Vbeta and 13 Jbeta. One entry per CDR3 protein results from TCRdb running MiXCR on the immunoSEQ multiplex PCR reads. This repertoire shows roughly 330,000 distinct CDR3 sequences, around 90% found once; its top ten account for approximately 0.065%. Isolation of CD8+ and CD4+ T cells was performed negatively, whereas enrichment of TEMRA cells was done by FACS. On this clonotype: A junction boundary mismatches the germline segment, possibly from a read error.

This CDR3 is 15 amino acids long. Germline assignment: CDR1 SSHAT and CDR2 FNYEAQ (reference sequence). J is TRBJ2-2 and V is TRBV7-7, with D unresolved. Sequencing was carried out using CD4+ T cells from PBMCs. The clonotype originates from a human donor with multiple sclerosis. The CDR3 loop reads CASSLASTSTGELFF. For the CDR3, the DNA is TGTGCTAGCAGCTTAGCTTCGACGTCCACCGGGGAGCTGTTTTTT.